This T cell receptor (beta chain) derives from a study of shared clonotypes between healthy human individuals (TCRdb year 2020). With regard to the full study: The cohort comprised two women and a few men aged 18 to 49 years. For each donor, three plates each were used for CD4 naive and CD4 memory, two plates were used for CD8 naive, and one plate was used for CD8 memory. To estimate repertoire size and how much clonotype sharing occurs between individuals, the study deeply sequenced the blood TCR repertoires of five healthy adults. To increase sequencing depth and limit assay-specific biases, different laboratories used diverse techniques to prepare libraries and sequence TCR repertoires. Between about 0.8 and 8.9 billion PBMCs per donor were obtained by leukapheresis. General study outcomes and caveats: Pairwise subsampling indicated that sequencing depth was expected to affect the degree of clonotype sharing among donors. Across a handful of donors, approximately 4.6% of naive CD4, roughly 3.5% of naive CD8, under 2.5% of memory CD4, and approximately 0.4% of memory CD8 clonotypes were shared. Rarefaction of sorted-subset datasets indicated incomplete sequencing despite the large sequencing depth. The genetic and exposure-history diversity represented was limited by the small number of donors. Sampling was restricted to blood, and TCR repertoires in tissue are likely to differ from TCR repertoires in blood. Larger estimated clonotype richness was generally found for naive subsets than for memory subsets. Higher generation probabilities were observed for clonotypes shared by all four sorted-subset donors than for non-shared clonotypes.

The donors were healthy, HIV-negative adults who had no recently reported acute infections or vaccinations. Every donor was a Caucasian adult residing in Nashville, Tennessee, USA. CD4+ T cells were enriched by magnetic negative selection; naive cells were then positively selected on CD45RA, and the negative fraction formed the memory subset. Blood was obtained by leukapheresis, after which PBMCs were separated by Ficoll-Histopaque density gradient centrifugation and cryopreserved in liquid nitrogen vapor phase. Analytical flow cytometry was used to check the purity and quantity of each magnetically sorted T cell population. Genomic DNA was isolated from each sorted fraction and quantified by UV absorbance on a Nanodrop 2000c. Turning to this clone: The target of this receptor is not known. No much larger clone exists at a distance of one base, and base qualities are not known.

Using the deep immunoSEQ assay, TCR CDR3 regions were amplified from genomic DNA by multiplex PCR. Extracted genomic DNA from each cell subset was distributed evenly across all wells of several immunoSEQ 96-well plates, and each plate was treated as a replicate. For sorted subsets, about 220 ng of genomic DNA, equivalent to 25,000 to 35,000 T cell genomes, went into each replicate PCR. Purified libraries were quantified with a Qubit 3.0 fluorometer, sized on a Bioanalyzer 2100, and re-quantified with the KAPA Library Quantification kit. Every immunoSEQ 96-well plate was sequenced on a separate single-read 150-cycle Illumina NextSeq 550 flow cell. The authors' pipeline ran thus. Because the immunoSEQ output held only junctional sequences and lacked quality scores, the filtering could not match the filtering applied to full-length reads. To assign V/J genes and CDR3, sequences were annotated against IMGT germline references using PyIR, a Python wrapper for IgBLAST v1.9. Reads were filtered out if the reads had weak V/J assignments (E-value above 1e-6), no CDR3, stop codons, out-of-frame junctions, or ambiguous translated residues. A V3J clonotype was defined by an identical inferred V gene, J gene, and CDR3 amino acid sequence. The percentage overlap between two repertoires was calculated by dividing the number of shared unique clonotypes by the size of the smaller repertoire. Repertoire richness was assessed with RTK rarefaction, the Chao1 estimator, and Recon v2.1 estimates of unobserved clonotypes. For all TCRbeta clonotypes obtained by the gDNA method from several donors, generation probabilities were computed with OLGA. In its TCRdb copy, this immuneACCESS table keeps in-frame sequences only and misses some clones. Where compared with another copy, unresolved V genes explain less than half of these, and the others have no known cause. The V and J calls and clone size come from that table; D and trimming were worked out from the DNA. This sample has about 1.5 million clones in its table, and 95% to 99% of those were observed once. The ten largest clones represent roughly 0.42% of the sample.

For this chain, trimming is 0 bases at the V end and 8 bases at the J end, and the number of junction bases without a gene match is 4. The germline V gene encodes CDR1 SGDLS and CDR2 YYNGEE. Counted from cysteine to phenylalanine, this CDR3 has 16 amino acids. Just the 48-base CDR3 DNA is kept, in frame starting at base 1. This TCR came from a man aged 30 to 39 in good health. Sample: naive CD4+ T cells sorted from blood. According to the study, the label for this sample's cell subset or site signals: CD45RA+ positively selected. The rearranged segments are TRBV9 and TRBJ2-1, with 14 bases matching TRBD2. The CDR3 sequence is CASSVGLAGGRDEQFF. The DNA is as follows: TGTGCCAGCAGCGTAGGACTAGCGGGAGGGCGGGATGAGCAGTTCTTC.